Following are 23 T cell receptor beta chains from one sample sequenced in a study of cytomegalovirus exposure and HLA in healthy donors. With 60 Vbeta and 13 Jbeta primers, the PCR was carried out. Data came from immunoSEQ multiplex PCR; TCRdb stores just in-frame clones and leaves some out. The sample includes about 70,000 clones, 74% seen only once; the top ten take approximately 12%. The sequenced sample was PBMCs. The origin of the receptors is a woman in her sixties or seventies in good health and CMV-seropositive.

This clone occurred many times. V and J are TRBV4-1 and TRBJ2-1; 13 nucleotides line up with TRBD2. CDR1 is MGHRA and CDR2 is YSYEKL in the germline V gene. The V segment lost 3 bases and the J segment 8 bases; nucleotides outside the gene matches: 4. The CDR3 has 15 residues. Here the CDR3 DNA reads TGCGCCAGCAGCCAGGGACTAGCGGGGCAGGATGAGCAGTTCTTC. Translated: CASSQGLAGQDEQFF.

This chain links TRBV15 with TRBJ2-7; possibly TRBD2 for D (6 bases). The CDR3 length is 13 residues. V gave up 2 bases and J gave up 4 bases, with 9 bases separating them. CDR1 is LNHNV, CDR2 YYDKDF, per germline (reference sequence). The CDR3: CATSRTGGYEQYF. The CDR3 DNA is TGTGCCACCAGCAGAACTGGGGGGTACGAGCAGTACTTC.

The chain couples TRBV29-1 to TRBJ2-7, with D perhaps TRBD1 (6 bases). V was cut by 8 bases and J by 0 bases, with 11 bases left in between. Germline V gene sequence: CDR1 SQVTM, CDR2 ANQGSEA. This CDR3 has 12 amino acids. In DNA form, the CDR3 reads TGCAGCACCCGGGACAACTCCTACGAGCAGTACTTC. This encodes CSTRDNSYEQYF.

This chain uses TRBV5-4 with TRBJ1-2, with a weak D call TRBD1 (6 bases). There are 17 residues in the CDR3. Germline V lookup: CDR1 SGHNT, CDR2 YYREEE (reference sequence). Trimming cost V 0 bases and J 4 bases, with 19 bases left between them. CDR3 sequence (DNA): TGTGCCAGCAGCTTGGGACAGGTCCGGTCCCTAGGCTATGGCTACACCTTC. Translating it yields CASSLGQVRSLGYGYTF. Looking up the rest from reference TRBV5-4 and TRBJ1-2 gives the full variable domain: ETGVTQSPTHLIKTRGQQVTLRCSSQSGHNTVSWYQQALGQGPQFIFQYYREEENGRGNFPPRFSGLQFPNYSSELNVNALELDDSALYLCASSLGQVRSLGYGYTFGSGTRLTVV.

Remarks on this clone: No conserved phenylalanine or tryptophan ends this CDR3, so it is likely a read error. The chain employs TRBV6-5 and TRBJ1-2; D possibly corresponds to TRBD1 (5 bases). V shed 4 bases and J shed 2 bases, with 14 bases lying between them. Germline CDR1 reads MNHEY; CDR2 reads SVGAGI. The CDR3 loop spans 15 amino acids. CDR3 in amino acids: CASSSIGAGNYGYTV. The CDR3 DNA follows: TGTGCCAGCAGTTCCATTGGGGCAGGGAACTATGGCTACACCGTC.

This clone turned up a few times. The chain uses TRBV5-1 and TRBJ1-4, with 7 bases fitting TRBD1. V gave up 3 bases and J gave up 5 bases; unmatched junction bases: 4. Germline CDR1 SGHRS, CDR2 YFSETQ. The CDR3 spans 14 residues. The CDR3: CASSWTGKNEKLFF. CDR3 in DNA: TGCGCCAGCAGCTGGACAGGAAAGAATGAAAAACTGTTTTTT.

As DNA, the CDR3 is TGTGCCAGCAGTGAAGGGGGGGGGAACGCTGGCTACACCTTC. Translating it yields CASSEGGGNAGYTF. The chain joins TRBV2 to TRBJ1-2; maybe TRBD1 (5 bases). The CDR3 is 14 amino acids. CDR1 is SNHLY, CDR2 FYNNEI, per germline. V was clipped by 1 base and J by 7 bases, with 13 bases between them.

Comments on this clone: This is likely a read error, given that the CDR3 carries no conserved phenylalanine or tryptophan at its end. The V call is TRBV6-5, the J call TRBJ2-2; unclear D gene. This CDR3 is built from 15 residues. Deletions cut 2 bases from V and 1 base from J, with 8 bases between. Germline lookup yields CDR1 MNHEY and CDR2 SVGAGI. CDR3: CASSYGMGNTGELFV. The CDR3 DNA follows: TGTGCCAGCAGTTACGGGATGGGGAACACCGGGGAGCTGTTTGTT.

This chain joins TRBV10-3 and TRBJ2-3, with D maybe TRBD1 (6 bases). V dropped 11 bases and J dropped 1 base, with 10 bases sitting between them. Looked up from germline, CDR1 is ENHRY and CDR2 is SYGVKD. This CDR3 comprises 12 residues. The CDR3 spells CAAGQRTDTQYF. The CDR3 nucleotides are TGTGCCGCCGGACAGCGCACAGATACGCAGTATTTT.

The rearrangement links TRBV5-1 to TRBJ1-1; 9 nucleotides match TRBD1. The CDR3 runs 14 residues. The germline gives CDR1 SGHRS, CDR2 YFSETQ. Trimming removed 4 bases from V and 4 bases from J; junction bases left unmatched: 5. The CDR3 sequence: CASSLGQGFTEAFF. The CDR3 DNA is TGCGCCAGCAGCCTGGGACAGGGTTTCACTGAAGCTTTCTTT.

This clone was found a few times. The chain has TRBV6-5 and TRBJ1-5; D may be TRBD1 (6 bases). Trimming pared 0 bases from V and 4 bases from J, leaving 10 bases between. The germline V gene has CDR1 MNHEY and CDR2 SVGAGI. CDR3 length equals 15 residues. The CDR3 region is CASSYSSTGNQPQHF. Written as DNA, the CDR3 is TGTGCCAGCAGTTACTCATCTACAGGGAATCAGCCCCAGCATTTT.

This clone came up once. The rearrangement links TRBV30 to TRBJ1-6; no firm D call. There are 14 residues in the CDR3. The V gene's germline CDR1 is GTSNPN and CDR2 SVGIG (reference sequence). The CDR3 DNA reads TGTGCTCACCAAGCCGTCAACGATAATTCACCCCTCCACTTT. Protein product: CAHQAVNDNSPLHF.

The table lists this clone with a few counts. The CDR3 is CASSATRNTEAFF. The CDR3 DNA is TGTGCCAGCAGCGCGACAAGGAACACTGAAGCTTTCTTT. The J gene is TRBJ1-1, the V gene TRBV9; D ambiguous. Germline CDR1 SGDLS, CDR2 YYNGEE. V was cut by 3 bases and J by 1 base, with 7 bases left in between. CDR3 length equals 13 residues.

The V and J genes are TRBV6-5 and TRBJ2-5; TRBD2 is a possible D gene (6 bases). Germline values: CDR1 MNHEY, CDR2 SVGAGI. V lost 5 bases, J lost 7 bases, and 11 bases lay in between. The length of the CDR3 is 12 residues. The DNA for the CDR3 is TGTGCCAGCAGTCCGACTAGTGGGACCCAGTACTTC. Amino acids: CASSPTSGTQYF.

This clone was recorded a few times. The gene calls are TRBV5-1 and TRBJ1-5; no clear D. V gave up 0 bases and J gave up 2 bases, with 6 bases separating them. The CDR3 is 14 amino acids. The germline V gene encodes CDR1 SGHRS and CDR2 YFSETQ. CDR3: CASSLEAGNQPQHF. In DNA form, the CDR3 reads TGCGCCAGCAGCTTGGAAGCCGGCAATCAGCCCCAGCATTTT. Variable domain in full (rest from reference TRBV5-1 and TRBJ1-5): KAGVTQTPRYLIKTRGQQVTLSCSPISGHRSVSWYQQTPGQGLQFLFEYFSETQRNKGNFPGRFSGRQFSNSRSEMNVSTLELGDSALYLCASSLEAGNQPQHFGDGTRLSIL.

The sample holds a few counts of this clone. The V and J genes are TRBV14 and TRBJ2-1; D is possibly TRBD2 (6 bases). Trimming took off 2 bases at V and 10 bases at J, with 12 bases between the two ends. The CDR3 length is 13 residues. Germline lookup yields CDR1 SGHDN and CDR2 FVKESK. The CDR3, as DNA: TGTGCCAGCAGCCAATCGGGAGTCCGGGAGCAGTTCTTC. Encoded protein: CASSQSGVREQFF.

CDR3 residues: CASSQGASGEQYF. CDR3 bases: TGTGCCAGCAGTCAAGGGGCATCAGGCGAGCAGTACTTC. J is TRBJ2-7 and V is TRBV6-5; tentatively, D is TRBD1 (5 bases). Trimming shortened V by 5 bases and J by 6 bases, and 14 bases separated the two germline ends. The length of the CDR3 is 13 residues. Germline V gene data show CDR1 as MNHEY and CDR2 as SVGAGI.

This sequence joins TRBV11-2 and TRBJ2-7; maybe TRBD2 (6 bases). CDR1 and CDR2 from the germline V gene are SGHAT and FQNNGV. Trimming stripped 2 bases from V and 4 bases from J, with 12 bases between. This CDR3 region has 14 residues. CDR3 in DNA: TGTGCCAGCAGCTTATGGGGGGAAGGATACGAGCAGTACTTC. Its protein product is CASSLWGEGYEQYF.

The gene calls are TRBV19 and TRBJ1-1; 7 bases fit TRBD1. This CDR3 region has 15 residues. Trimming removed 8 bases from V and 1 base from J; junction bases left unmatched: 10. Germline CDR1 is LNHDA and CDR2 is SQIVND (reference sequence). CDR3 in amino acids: CASLGLGTENTEAFF. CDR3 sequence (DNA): TGTGCCAGTCTGGGGCTTGGGACAGAGAACACTGAAGCTTTCTTT.

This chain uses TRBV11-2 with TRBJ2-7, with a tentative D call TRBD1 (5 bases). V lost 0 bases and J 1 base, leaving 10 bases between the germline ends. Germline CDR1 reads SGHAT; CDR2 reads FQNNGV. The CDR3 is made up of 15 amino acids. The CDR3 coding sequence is TGTGCCAGCAGCTTAGATCTGACAGCTTCCTACGAGCAGTACTTC. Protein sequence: CASSLDLTASYEQYF.

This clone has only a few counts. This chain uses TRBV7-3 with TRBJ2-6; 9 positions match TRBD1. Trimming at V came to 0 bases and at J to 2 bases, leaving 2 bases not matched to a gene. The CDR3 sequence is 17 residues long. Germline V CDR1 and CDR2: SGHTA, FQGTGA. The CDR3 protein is CASSLTGTGTGANVLTF. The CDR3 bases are TGTGCCAGCAGCTTAACCGGGACAGGGACTGGGGCCAACGTCCTGACTTTC.

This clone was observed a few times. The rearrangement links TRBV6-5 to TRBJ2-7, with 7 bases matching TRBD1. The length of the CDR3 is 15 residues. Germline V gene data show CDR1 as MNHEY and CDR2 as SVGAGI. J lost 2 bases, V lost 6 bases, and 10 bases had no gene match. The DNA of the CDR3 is TGTGCCAGCAGATTCAGACAGGGACGGACCTACGAGCAGTACTTC. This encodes CASRFRQGRTYEQYF.

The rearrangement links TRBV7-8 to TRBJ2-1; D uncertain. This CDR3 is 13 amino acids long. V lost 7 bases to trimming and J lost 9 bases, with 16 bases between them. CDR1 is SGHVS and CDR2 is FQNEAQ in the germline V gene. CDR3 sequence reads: CASTLDGVGEQFF. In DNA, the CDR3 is TGTGCCAGCACCCTAGACGGTGTTGGTGAGCAGTTCTTC.